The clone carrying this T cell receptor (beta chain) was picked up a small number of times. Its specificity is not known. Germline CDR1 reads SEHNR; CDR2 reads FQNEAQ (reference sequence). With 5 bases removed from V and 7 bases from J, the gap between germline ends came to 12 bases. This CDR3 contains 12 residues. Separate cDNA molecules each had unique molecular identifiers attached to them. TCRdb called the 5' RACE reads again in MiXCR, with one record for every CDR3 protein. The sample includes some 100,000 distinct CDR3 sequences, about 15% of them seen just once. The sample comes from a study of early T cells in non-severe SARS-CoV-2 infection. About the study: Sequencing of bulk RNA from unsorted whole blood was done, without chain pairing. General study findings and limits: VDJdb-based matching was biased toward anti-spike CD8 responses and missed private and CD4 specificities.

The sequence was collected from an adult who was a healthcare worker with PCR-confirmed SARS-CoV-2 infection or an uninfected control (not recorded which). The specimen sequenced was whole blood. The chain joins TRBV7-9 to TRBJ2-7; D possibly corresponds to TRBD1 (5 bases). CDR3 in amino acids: CASSRGRVEQYV. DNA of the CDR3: TGTGCCAGCAGCAGGGGCAGGGTGGAGCAGTACGTC.